This entry lists 15 T cell receptor beta chains sequenced from one sample in a study of T-cell memory formation after mild COVID-19. TCRdb redid the calling of the 5' RACE reads with MiXCR, one entry per CDR3 protein. The sample comprises more than 300,000 distinct CDR3 sequences, 14% of which are singletons, and approximately 22% rests with the top ten. The specimen sequenced was PBMCs or a T cell subset sorted from them (not recorded which). The receptors here all came from a man between 18 and 29 years old who had mild COVID-19 (a few samples of this study predate the infection). Cell type and time point are not known.

The chain uses TRBV12-5 and TRBJ1-2, with a possible D match to TRBD1 (5 bases). This CDR3 contains 13 residues. Germline V gives CDR1 LGHNT, CDR2 FRNRAP. The germline V and J ends were trimmed by 7 bases and 6 bases, with 15 bases remaining between them. The CDR3 nucleotides are TGTGCTAGTGTCCCCAACGGGGGTCATGGCTACACCTTC. Translation gives CASVPNGGHGYTF. Full variable domain (rest looked up from reference TRBV12-5 and TRBJ1-2): DARVTQTPRHKVTEMGQEVTMRCQPILGHNTVFWYRQTMMQGLELLAYFRNRAPLDDSGMPKDRFSAEMPDATLATLKIQPSEPRDSAVYFCASVPNGGHGYTFGSGTRLTVV.

This rearrangement joins TRBV20-1 to TRBJ2-5, with TRBD2 matching over 12 bases. Germline CDR1 DFQATT, CDR2 SNEGSKA (reference sequence). There are 16 residues in the CDR3. V shed 1 base, J shed 7 bases, and the junction held 10 bases outside the gene matches. CDR3 DNA: TGCAGTGCTAGAGTTTGGACTAGCGGGGACCGGCGGACCCAGTACTTC. It yields the protein CSARVWTSGDRRTQYF.

V is TRBV7-2 and J is TRBJ1-4; D gene unclear. Germline V CDR1 and CDR2: SGHTA, FQGNSA. Trimming shortened V by 2 bases and J by 8 bases, and 12 bases separated the two germline ends. This CDR3 has 14 residues. CDR3 sequence reads: CASSLQATREKLFF. DNA for the CDR3: TGTGCCAGCAGCTTACAAGCGACACGGGAAAAACTGTTTTTT.

The chain recombines TRBV12-3 or TRBV12-4 with TRBJ2-7, with TRBD2 as a possible D gene (6 bases). The V gene lost 6 bases and the J gene lost 5 bases, with 20 bases spanning the gap. This CDR3 comprises 15 residues. DNA of the CDR3: TGTGCCAGCAGAGAGGAGGGGACCTCTGGGGACGAGCAGTACTTC. The encoded protein is CASREEGTSGDEQYF.

V gene TRBV20-1 combines with J gene TRBJ2-1; 7 bases are shared with TRBD2. The germline V gene has CDR1 DFQATT and CDR2 SNEGSKA (reference sequence). The CDR3 spans 14 residues. V trimming: 0 bases; J trimming: 9 bases; junction bases outside the gene matches: 8. CDR3 bases: TGCAGTGCTAGAGATCCGCGCGGGGGAGCTGAGCAGTTCTTC. This translates into CSARDPRGGAEQFF.

CDR3 sequence (DNA): TGTGCCAGTAGTATAGCCCCCGGGGATACGCAGTATTTT. Translating it yields CASSIAPGDTQYF. V usage is TRBV19 and J usage is TRBJ2-3; D is unclear. Trimming left V 1 base short and J 6 bases short, with 8 bases between. CDR1 and CDR2 (germline): LNHDA, SQIVND (reference sequence). The CDR3 covers 13 residues.

Concerning this clonotype: This clone may be a read error of a much larger clone one base away. Written as DNA, the CDR3 is TGTGCCAGCAGTAAAGGACTAGCGGACACCGGGGAGCTGTTTTTT. Residues: CASSKGLADTGELFF. This rearrangement joins TRBV5-6 to TRBJ2-2; 10 nucleotides agree with TRBD2. CDR3 length equals 15 residues. V was clipped by 5 bases and J by 3 bases; unmatched bases: 4. Germline CDR1 reads SGHDT; CDR2 reads YYEEEE.

This clonotype was seen a handful of times. The genes are TRBV29-1 and TRBJ2-5; D not certain. V was cut by 1 base and J by 1 base, with 10 bases left in between. CDR3 length equals 14 residues. CDR1 and CDR2 (germline): SQVTM, ANQGSEA. CDR3 DNA: TGCAGCGTTGAAGGGTGGAGATTCCAAGAGACCCAGTACTTC. Protein: CSVEGWRFQETQYF.

This clonotype has just a few counts. V gene TRBV7-2 combines with J gene TRBJ2-3, with D possibly being TRBD2 (5 bases). The CDR3 is 14 residues long. CDR1 is SGHTA and CDR2 is FQGNSA in the germline V gene. V was pared by 0 bases and J by 6 bases, with 10 bases between. CDR3: CASSLAHSGDTQYF. The DNA for the CDR3 is TGTGCCAGCAGCTTAGCGCACAGCGGCGATACGCAGTATTTT.

This clonotype was seen repeatedly, ten times or more. The V and J genes are TRBV5-1 and TRBJ2-5; 7 nucleotides align to TRBD1. The V gene's germline CDR1 is SGHRS and CDR2 YFSETQ. This CDR3 is built from 17 residues. V was pared by 4 bases and J by 5 bases, with 17 bases of the junction left unmatched. CDR3 nucleotide sequence: TGCGCCAGCAGCATCCTTGGGCGGACAGGAGACCGGGAGACCCAGTACTTC. This codes for CASSILGRTGDRETQYF.

The chain combines TRBV5-1 with TRBJ1-2; D gene unclear. Trimming cost V 0 bases and J 8 bases, with 14 bases left between them. CDR3 size: 14 residues. CDR1 and CDR2 from the germline V gene are SGHRS and YFSETQ. The CDR3 nucleotides are TGCGCCAGCAGCTTGGCGGTTCTGGGAAGCGGCTACACCTTC. Protein product: CASSLAVLGSGYTF.

V is TRBV6-5 and J is TRBJ2-1; D may correspond to TRBD1 or TRBD2 (5 bases each). The CDR3 has 14 residues. Germline lookup yields CDR1 MNHEY and CDR2 SVGAGI. V was pared by 4 bases and J by 6 bases, with 13 bases between. In nucleotides, the CDR3 is TGTGCCAGCAGTTGGGACCAGAGGGGCAATGAGCAGTTCTTC. It specifies CASSWDQRGNEQFF.

CDR3: CASSQDAGGHTEAFF. CDR3 coding DNA: TGTGCCAGCAGCCAAGATGCAGGGGGCCACACTGAAGCTTTCTTT. The rearrangement links TRBV4-2 to TRBJ1-1; 8 bases are shared with TRBD1. The germline V gene encodes CDR1 LGHNA and CDR2 YNFKEQ. V trimming: 0 bases; J trimming: 3 bases; junction bases outside the gene matches: 3. This CDR3 is built from 15 residues.

This clonotype was recorded a few times. V gene TRBV27 combines with J gene TRBJ2-5, with a tentative D call TRBD2 (5 bases). The germline V gene encodes CDR1 MNHEY and CDR2 SMNVEV (reference sequence). This CDR3 is built from 14 residues. With 2 bases removed from V and 3 bases from J, the gap between germline ends came to 10 bases. CDR3 region: CASSLSGPEETQYF. DNA of the CDR3: TGTGCCAGCAGTTTAAGCGGTCCGGAAGAGACCCAGTACTTC.

The chain has TRBV4-1 and TRBJ1-1, with a possible D match to TRBD1 (6 bases). V was trimmed by 4 bases and J by 0 bases, leaving 12 bases between them. The germline V gene has CDR1 MGHRA and CDR2 YSYEKL. The CDR3 is 15 amino acids. DNA for the CDR3: TGCGCCAGCAGCCGCTCGGACAGAATGAACACTGAAGCTTTCTTT. This translates into CASSRSDRMNTEAFF.